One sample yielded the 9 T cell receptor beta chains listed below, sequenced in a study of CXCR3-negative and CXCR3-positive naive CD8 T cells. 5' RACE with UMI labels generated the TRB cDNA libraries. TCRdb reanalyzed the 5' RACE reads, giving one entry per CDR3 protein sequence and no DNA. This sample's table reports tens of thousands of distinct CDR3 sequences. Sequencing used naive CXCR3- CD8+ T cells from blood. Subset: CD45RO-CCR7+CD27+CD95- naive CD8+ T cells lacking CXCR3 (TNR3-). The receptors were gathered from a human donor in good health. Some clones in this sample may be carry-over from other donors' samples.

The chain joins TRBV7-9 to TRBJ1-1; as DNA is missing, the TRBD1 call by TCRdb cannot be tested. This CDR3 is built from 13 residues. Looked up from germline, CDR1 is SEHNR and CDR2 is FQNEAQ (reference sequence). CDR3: CASSPRGMSEAFF.

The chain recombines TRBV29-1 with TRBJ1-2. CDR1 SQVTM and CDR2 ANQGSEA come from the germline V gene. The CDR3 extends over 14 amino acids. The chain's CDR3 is CSVDDRRTNYGYTF.

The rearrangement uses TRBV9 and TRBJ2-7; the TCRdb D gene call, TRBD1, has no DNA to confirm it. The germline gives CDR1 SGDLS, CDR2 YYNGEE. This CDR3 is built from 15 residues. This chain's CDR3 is CASSVEQGYSYEQYF.

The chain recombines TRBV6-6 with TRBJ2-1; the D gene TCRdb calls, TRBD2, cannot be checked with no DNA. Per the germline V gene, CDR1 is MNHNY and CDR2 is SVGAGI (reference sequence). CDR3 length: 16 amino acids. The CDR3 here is CASSYSKGHSYNEQFF.

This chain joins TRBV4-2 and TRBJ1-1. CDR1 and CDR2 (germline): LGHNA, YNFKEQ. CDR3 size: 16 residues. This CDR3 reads CASSQDTYTAMAEAFF.

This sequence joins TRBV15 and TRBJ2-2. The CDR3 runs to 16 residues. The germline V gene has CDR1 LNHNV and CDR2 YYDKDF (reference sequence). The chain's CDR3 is CATSRDLLSDTGELFF.

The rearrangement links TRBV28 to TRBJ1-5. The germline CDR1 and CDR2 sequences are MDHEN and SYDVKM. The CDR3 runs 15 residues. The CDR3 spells CDSSLRQMRNQPQHF.

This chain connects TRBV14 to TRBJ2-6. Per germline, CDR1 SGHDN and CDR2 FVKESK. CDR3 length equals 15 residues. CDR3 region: CASSQWAAGANVLTF.

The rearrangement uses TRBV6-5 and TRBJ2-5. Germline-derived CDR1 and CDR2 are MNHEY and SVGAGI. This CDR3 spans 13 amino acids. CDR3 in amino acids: CASTERIWETQYF.